This T cell receptor (beta chain) originates from a study of T cell changes during pregnancy in multiple sclerosis. This CDR3 contains 18 residues. V was clipped by 4 bases and J by 4 bases; unmatched bases: 16. CDR1 is SGDLS and CDR2 is YYNGEE in the germline V gene. The repertoire was sequenced with immunoSEQ multiplex PCR; TCRdb's copy has only in-frame clones and lacks some. Among tens of thousands of clones, 92% were seen once, and the ten largest hold 0.6% to 0.85%. The sequencing used CD4+ T cells from peripheral blood mononuclear cells, collected in the third trimester of pregnancy. The origin of this receptor is a female donor with multiple sclerosis, enrolled in a pregnancy study. The J gene is TRBJ1-2, the V gene TRBV9, with 10 positions matching TRBD1. The CDR3 nucleotides read TGTGCCAGCAGCCCCCAACCGTGGGGGGACAGGGGCGGCTATGGCTACACCTTC. Its translation is CASSPQPWGDRGGYGYTF.